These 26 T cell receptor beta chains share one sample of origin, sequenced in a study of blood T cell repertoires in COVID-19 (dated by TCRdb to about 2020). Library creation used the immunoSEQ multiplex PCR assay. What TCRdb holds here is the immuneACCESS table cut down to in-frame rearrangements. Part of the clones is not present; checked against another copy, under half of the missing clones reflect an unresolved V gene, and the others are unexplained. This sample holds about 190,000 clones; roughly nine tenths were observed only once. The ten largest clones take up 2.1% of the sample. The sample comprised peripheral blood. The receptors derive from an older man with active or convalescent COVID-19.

CDR3 in DNA: TGCGCCAGCGTATGGACGACAGGGGACACTGAAGCTTTCTTT. This sequence encodes CASVWTTGDTEAFF. The chain recombines TRBV10-1 with TRBJ1-1; TRBD1 matches at 8 bases. Losses at the gene ends were 8 bases for V and 3 bases for J; bases not matched to a gene: 8. CDR1 and CDR2 (germline): WNHNN, SYGVQD (reference sequence). CDR3 size: 14 residues.

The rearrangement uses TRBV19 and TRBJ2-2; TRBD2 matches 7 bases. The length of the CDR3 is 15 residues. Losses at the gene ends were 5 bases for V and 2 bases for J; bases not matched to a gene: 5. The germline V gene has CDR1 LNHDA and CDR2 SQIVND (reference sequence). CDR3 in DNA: TGTGCCAGTAGTGCGCGGGGGATCAACACCGGGGAGCTGTTTTTT. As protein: CASSARGINTGELFF.

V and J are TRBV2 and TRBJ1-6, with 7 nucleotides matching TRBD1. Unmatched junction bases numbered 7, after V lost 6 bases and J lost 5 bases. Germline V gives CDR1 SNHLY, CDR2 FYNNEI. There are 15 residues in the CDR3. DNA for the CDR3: TGTGCCAGCAGGATCCGGGACAGAGATAATTCACCCCTCCACTTT. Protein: CASRIRDRDNSPLHF.

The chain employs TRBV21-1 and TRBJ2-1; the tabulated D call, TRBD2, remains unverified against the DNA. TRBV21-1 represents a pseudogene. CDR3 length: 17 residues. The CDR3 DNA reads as TGTGCCAGCAGCATCACATCCGGGACTAGCGGGGGCAATGAGCAGTTCTTC. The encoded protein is CASSITSGTSGGNEQFF.

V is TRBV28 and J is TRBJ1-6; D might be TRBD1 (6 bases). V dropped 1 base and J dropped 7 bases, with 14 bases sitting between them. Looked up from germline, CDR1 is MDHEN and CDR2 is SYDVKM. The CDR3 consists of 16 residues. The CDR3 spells CASSLLAGQGNSPLHF. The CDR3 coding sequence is TGTGCCAGCAGTTTATTAGCCGGGCAGGGGAATTCACCCCTCCACTTT.

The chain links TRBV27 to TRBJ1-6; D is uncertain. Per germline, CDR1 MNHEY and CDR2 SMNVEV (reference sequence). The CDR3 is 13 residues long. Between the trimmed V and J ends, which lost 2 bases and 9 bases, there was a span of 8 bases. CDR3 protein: CASSLPSGSPLHF. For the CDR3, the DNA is TGTGCCAGCAGTTTACCATCAGGTTCACCCCTCCACTTT.

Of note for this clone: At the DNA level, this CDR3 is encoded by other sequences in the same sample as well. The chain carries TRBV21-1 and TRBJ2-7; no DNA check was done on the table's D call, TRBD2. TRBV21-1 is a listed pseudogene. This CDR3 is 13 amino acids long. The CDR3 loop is CATTGGDIYEQYF. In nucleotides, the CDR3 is TGTGCCACCACGGGGGGCGATATCTACGAGCAGTACTTC.

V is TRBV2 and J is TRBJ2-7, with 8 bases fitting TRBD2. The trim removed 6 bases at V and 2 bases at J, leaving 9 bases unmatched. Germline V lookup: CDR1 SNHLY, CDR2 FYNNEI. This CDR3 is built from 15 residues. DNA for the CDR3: TGTGCCAGCAGCCTTGGACTAGCCGCCACCTACGAGCAGTACTTC. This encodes CASSLGLAATYEQYF.

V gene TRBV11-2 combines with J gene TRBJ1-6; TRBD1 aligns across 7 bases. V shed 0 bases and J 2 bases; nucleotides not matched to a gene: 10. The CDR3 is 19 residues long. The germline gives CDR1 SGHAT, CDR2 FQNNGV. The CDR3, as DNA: TGTGCCAGCAGCTTAGAGAGGGGGCCGGGCGGCACCTATAATTCACCCCTCCACTTT. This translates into CASSLERGPGGTYNSPLHF.

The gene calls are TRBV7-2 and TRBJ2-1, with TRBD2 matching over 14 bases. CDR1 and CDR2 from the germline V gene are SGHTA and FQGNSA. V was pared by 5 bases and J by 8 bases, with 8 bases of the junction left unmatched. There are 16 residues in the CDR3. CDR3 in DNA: TGTGCCAGCAGCCGGACTAGCGGGGGGCATAGGGATGAGCAGTTCTTC. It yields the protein CASSRTSGGHRDEQFF.

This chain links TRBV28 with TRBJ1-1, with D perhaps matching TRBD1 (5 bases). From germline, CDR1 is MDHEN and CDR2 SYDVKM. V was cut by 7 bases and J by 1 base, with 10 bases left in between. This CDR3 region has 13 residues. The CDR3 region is CASTSQGNTEAFF. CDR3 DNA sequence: TGTGCCAGCACATCGCAGGGGAACACTGAAGCTTTCTTT.

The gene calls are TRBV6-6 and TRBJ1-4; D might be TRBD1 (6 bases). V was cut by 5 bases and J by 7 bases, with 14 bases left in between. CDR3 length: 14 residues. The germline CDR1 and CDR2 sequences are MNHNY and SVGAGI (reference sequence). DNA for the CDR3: TGTGCCAGCAGTCTACAGGGAGTAGGTGAAAAACTGTTTTTT. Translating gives CASSLQGVGEKLFF.

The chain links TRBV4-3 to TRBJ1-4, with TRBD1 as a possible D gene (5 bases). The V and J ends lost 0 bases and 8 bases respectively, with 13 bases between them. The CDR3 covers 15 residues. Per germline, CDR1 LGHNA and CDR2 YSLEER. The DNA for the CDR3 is TGCGCCAGCAGCCAAGAAGGGCCAGGGCGCGAAAAACTGTTTTTT. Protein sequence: CASSQEGPGREKLFF.

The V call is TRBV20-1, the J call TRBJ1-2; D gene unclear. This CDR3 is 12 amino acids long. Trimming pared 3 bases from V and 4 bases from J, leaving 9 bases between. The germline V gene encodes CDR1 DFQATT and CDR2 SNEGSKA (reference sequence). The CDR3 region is CSASPSRYGYTF. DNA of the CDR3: TGCAGTGCTAGTCCCAGTCGCTATGGCTACACCTTC.

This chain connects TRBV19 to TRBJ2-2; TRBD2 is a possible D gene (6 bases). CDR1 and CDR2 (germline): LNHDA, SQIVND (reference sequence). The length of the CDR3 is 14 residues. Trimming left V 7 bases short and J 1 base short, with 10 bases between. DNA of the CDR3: TGTGCCAGTAAGGGACTCGAGAACACCGGGGAGCTGTTTTTT. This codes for CASKGLENTGELFF.

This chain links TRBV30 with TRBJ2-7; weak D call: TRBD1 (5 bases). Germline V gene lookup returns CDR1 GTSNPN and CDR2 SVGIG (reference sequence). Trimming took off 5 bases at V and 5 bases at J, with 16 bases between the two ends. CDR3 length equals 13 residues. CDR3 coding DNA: TGTGCCTGGGGCAGGGAAATCCTACACGAGCAGTACTTC. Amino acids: CAWGREILHEQYF. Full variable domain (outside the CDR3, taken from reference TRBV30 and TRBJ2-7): SQTIHQWPATLVQPVGSPLSLECTVEGTSNPNLYWYRQAAGRGLQLLFYSVGIGQISSEVPQNLSASRPQDRQFILSSKKLLLSDSGFYLCAWGREILHEQYFGPGTRLTVT.

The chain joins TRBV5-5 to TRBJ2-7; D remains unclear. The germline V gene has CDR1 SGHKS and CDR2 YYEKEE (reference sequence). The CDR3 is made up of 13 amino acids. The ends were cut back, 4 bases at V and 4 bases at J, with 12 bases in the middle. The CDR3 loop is CASSLEIQYEQYF. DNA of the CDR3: TGTGCCAGCAGCCTGGAGATACAGTACGAGCAGTACTTC.

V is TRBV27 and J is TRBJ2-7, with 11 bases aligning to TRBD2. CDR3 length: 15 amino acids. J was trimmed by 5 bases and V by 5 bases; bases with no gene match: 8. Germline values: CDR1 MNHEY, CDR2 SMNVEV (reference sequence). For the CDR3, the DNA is TGTGCCAGCAGTAGTAGCGGGAGGGAGGAGGACGAGCAGTACTTC. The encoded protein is CASSSSGREEDEQYF.

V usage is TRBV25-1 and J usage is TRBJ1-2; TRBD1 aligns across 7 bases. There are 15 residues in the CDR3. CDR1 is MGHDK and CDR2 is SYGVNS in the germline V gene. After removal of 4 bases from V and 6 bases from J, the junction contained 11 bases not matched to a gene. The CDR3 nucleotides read TGTGCCAGCAGTGGGCAGGGGGTAAGGATTGATGGCTACACCTTC. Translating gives CASSGQGVRIDGYTF.

CDR3 nucleotide sequence: TGTGCCAGCAGCTTAGGGGCAGGGGGCCAAGAGACCCAGTACTTC. Translated, it gives CASSLGAGGQETQYF. The V call is TRBV11-2, the J call TRBJ2-5; 7 bases map to TRBD1. This CDR3 region has 15 residues. J was trimmed by 1 base and V by 1 base; bases with no gene match: 3. Germline-derived CDR1 and CDR2 are SGHAT and FQNNGV.

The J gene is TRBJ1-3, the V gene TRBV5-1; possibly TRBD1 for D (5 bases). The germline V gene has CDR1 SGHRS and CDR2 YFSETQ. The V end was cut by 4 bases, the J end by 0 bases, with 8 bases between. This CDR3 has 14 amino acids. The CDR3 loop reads CASSPTVSGNTIYF. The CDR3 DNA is TGCGCCAGCAGCCCGACAGTCTCTGGAAACACCATATATTTT.

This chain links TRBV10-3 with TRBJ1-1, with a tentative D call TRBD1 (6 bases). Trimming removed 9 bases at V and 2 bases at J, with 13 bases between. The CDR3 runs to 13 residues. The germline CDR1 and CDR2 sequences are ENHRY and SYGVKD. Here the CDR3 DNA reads TGTGCCATTACCGGACAGACAAACACTGAAGCTTTCTTT. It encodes CAITGQTNTEAFF.

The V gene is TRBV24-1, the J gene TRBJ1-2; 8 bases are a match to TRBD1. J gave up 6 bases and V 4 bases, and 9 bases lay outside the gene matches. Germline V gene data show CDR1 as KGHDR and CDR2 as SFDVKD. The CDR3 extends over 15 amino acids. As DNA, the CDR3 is TGTGCCACCAGTGACTCCAGGGGGCTAGTAAATGGCTACACCTTC. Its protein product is CATSDSRGLVNGYTF.

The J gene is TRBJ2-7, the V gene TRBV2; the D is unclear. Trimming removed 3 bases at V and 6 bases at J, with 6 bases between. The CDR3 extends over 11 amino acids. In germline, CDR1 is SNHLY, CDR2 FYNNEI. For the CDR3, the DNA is TGTGCCAGCAGTGAGTATCTCGAGCAGTACTTC. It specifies CASSEYLEQYF.

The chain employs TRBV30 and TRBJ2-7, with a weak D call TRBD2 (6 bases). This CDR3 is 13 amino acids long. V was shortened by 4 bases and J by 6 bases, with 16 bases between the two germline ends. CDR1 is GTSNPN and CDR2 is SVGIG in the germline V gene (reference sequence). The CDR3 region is CAWNPDSGSEQYF. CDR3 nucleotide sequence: TGTGCCTGGAATCCGGACTCCGGGAGCGAGCAGTACTTC.

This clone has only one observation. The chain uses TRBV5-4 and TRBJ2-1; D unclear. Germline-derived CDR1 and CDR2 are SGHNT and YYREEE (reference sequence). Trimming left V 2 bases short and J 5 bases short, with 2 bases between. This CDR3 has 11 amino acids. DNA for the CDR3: TGTGCCAGCAGCTTCGACAATGAGCAGTTCTTC. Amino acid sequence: CASSFDNEQFF.